A single sample is the source of the 28 T cell receptor beta chains below, sequenced in a study of OX40 agonist ivuxolimab in advanced cancers. Assay: immunoSEQ multiplex PCR; the TCRdb copy retains only in-frame clones and omits some. Of over 55,000 clones listed, over 60% are singletons. The source was CD4+ or CD8+ T cells sorted from blood, collected in a trial of the OX40 agonist ivuxolimab. These receptors originate from an adult with an advanced solid tumor such as melanoma, head and neck, liver or kidney cancer.

The V and J genes are TRBV9 and TRBJ2-1; tentatively, D is TRBD2 (6 bases). The germline V and J ends were trimmed by 0 bases and 5 bases, with 18 bases remaining between them. Germline assignment: CDR1 SGDLS and CDR2 YYNGEE. CDR3 size: 17 residues. CDR3 loop: CASSVVGTLGVNNEQFF. CDR3 coding DNA: TGTGCCAGCAGCGTAGTTGGGACTCTTGGGGTTAACAATGAGCAGTTCTTC.

This sequence joins TRBV19 and TRBJ2-6; D perhaps matches TRBD1 (6 bases). The CDR3 consists of 20 residues. V lost 6 bases and J lost 0, with 24 bases in between. Germline CDR1 LNHDA, CDR2 SQIVND (reference sequence). This CDR3 is CASRPKRQEAKSSGANVLTF. The CDR3 nucleotides are TGTGCCAGTAGGCCAAAGAGACAGGAGGCTAAAAGCTCTGGGGCCAACGTCCTGACTTTC. Full variable domain (outside the CDR3, taken from reference TRBV19 and TRBJ2-6): DGGITQSPKYLFRKEGQNVTLSCEQNLNHDAMYWYRQDPGQGLRLIYYSQIVNDFQKGDIAEGYSVSREKKESFPLTVTSAQKNPTAFYLCASRPKRQEAKSSGANVLTFGAGSRLTVL.

DNA for the CDR3: TGTGCCAGCAGTTTGCTGGGCAGTACCTACGAGCAGTACTTC. It yields the protein CASSLLGSTYEQYF. V gene TRBV27 combines with J gene TRBJ2-7; D unclear. V lost 3 bases and J 2 bases, leaving 11 bases between the germline ends. Germline-derived CDR1 and CDR2 are MNHEY and SMNVEV (reference sequence). The CDR3 is 14 residues long.

The CDR3 bases are TGTGCCAGCAGTTTATCGAGACGGGGGGGAGTCTACAATGAGCAGTTCTTC. It is translated as CASSLSRRGGVYNEQFF. This rearrangement joins TRBV27 to TRBJ2-1; TRBD2 aligns across 8 bases. CDR1 and CDR2 from the germline V gene are MNHEY and SMNVEV (reference sequence). The CDR3 covers 17 residues. J gave up 3 bases and V 0 bases, and 7 bases lay outside the gene matches.

The rearrangement joins TRBV7-3 to TRBJ2-3; 8 bases agree with TRBD2. Germline trimming cut 4 bases from V and 0 bases from J; bases unmatched to any gene: 0. The CDR3 spans 14 residues. Germline V gene sequence: CDR1 SGHTA, CDR2 FQGTGA. The DNA of the CDR3 is TGTGCCAGCAGCTCTAGCGGGAGCACAGATACGCAGTATTTT. It codes for CASSSSGSTDTQYF. Looking up the rest from reference TRBV7-3 and TRBJ2-3 gives the full variable domain: GAGVSQTPSNKVTEKGKYVELRCDPISGHTALYWYRQSLGQGPEFLIYFQGTGAADDSGLPNDRFFAVRPEGSVSTLKIQRTERGDSAVYLCASSSSGSTDTQYFGPGTRLTVL.

This clone was seen only once. The rearrangement links TRBV6-1 to TRBJ1-1, with TRBD1 identical over 10 bases. J gave up 4 bases and V 7 bases, and 9 bases lay outside the gene matches. The CDR3 runs to 15 residues. Germline loops: CDR1 MNHNS, CDR2 SASEGT. As DNA, the CDR3 is TGTGCCAGCACCTCCTTTTGGACAGGGGGCACTGAAGCTTTCTTT. Encoded protein: CASTSFWTGGTEAFF.

This chain joins TRBV18 and TRBJ2-5; D gene uncertain. The J call could be wrong; TRBJ2-7 is a better fit for the DNA end. Germline CDR1 KGHSH, CDR2 LQKENI. The CDR3 sequence is 13 residues long. The CDR3 loop is CASSPPSSYEQYF. The DNA for the CDR3 is TGTGCCAGCTCACCACCCAGCTCCTACGAGCAGTACTTC.

The J gene is TRBJ1-1, the V gene TRBV7-3, with a tentative D call TRBD1 (5 bases). The CDR3 spans 13 residues. V gave up 3 bases and J gave up 6 bases, with 11 bases separating them. Per germline, CDR1 SGHTA and CDR2 FQGTGA. This CDR3 is CASSLQTDSEAFF. In nucleotides, the CDR3 is TGTGCCAGCAGCTTGCAGACAGACTCTGAAGCTTTCTTT.

CDR3 residues: CASSSGTSNQETQYF. The CDR3 DNA reads TGCGCCAGCAGCTCCGGGACTAGCAACCAAGAGACCCAGTACTTC. The chain links TRBV5-1 to TRBJ2-5; 9 positions agree with TRBD2. In germline, CDR1 is SGHRS, CDR2 YFSETQ. The V and J ends lost 3 bases and 0 bases, in that order; junction bases with no gene match: 3. This CDR3 region has 15 residues. Filled out from reference TRBV5-1 and TRBJ2-5, the complete variable domain reads KAGVTQTPRYLIKTRGQQVTLSCSPISGHRSVSWYQQTPGQGLQFLFEYFSETQRNKGNFPGRFSGRQFSNSRSEMNVSTLELGDSALYLCASSSGTSNQETQYFGPGTRLLVL.

The CDR3 sequence: CASRSSRGSYNEQFF. For the CDR3, the DNA is TGCGCCAGCAGATCTTCGCGGGGCTCCTACAATGAGCAGTTCTTC. The chain combines TRBV10-1 with TRBJ2-1, with a possible D match to TRBD2 (6 bases). Per the germline V gene, CDR1 is WNHNN and CDR2 is SYGVQD (reference sequence). Trimming took off 6 bases at V and 0 bases at J, with 12 bases between the two ends. This CDR3 is built from 15 residues.

This clone occurred a few times. The V call is TRBV28, the J call TRBJ1-5; 7 bases match TRBD1. Unmatched junction bases numbered 15, after V lost 4 bases and J lost 6 bases. CDR1 is MDHEN, CDR2 SYDVKM, per germline. The CDR3 has 17 amino acids. DNA for the CDR3: TGTGCCAGCAGTTCCTTGCCCCGAGACAGGGTGGTTCAGCCCCAGCATTTT. Amino acids: CASSSLPRDRVVQPQHF.

The chain carries TRBV5-4 and TRBJ2-5; 10 nucleotides agree with TRBD2. Per the germline V gene, CDR1 is SGHNT and CDR2 is YYREEE (reference sequence). V shed 3 bases and J 2 bases; nucleotides not matched to a gene: 7. This CDR3 spans 16 amino acids. CDR3 DNA sequence: TGTGCCAGCAGCTCGCAGCGTAGCGGGGGGCAAGAGACCCAGTACTTC. Protein: CASSSQRSGGQETQYF.

The V and J genes are TRBV4-1 and TRBJ1-4; D remains ambiguous. Between the trimmed V and J ends, which lost 0 bases and 7 bases, there was a span of 3 bases. Germline lookup yields CDR1 MGHRA and CDR2 YSYEKL. The CDR3 extends over 12 amino acids. In nucleotides, the CDR3 is TGCGCCAGCAGCCAAGATGGTGAAAAACTGTTTTTT. Amino acids: CASSQDGEKLFF.

V is TRBV5-4 and J is TRBJ2-6; D assignment may be TRBD1 or TRBD2 (6 bases each). CDR1 and CDR2 (germline): SGHNT, YYREEE (reference sequence). The CDR3 extends over 20 amino acids. With 4 bases removed from V and 0 bases from J, the gap between germline ends came to 23 bases. CDR3 sequence: CASSAPLGGNFLSGANVLTF. CDR3 DNA: TGTGCCAGCAGCGCTCCCCTAGGGGGGAATTTTCTCTCTGGGGCCAACGTCCTGACTTTC.

V usage is TRBV7-9 and J usage is TRBJ2-1; 8 bases map to TRBD1. This CDR3 comprises 14 residues. V was clipped by 2 bases and J by 6 bases; unmatched bases: 3. CDR1 and CDR2 from the germline V gene are SEHNR and FQNEAQ (reference sequence). This chain's CDR3 is CASSLTGGGNEQFF. The CDR3 region has the DNA TGTGCCAGCAGCTTAACAGGGGGAGGCAATGAGCAGTTCTTC.

This sequence joins TRBV18 and TRBJ2-3; unclear D gene. CDR1 is KGHSH and CDR2 is LQKENI in the germline V gene. V shed 3 bases and J shed 0 bases, with 13 bases lying between them. The CDR3 has 16 amino acids. CDR3 bases: TGTGCCAGCTCACCCAGGCAGACGGCTAGCACAGATACGCAGTATTTT. Encoded protein: CASSPRQTASTDTQYF.

V is TRBV14 and J is TRBJ1-6, with TRBD1 matching over 9 bases. The trim removed 3 bases at V and 8 bases at J, leaving 14 bases unmatched. The CDR3 runs to 18 residues. The germline gives CDR1 SGHDN, CDR2 FVKESK. DNA of the CDR3: TGTGCCAGCAGCCAGTACAGGGGGCGCCGATGGGAGGATTCACCCCTCCACTTT. Translated, it gives CASSQYRGRRWEDSPLHF.

The chain joins TRBV7-9 to TRBJ2-7; 9 positions agree with TRBD2. V dropped 5 bases and J dropped 0; count of bases not matched to a gene: 11. The CDR3 covers 17 residues. Per germline, CDR1 SEHNR and CDR2 FQNEAQ (reference sequence). The CDR3 region has the DNA TGTGCCAGCAGCCAGTACAAGACTAGCGGAACCTCCTACGAGCAGTACTTC. This sequence encodes CASSQYKTSGTSYEQYF.

The chain employs TRBV6-6 and TRBJ1-1, with a tentative D call TRBD1 (5 bases). Germline CDR1 MNHNY, CDR2 SVGAGI (reference sequence). V shed 9 bases and J shed 5 bases, with 19 bases lying between them. The CDR3 has 14 amino acids. The CDR3 loop reads CASLRGWGGTEAFF. CDR3 in DNA: TGTGCCAGTTTAAGGGGCTGGGGGGGGACTGAAGCTTTCTTT.

The chain uses TRBV11-2 and TRBJ1-2, with 9 bases that match TRBD1. With V trimmed by 3 bases and J by 2 bases, 1 base remained unmatched. The CDR3 has 14 residues. The germline CDR1 and CDR2 sequences are SGHAT and FQNNGV. DNA of the CDR3: TGTGCCAGCAGCTTGGGACAGGGCAACTATGGCTACACCTTC. The encoded protein is CASSLGQGNYGYTF.

The rearrangement uses TRBV7-9 and TRBJ1-5, with D uncertain. Germline CDR1 SEHNR, CDR2 FQNEAQ (reference sequence). The CDR3 spans 15 residues. Trimming removed 1 base from V and 1 base from J, with 8 bases in between. CDR3 DNA: TGTGCCAGCAGCTTAGAAGGACGGAGCAATCAGCCCCAGCATTTT. It codes for CASSLEGRSNQPQHF.

The J gene is TRBJ1-1, the V gene TRBV18; 8 nucleotides agree with TRBD1. V lost 1 base to trimming and J lost 1 base; unmatched junction nucleotides: 5. Germline-derived CDR1 and CDR2 are KGHSH and LQKENI. The CDR3 covers 16 residues. As DNA, the CDR3 is TGTGCCAGCTCACCACTCACCGGGACAGGGAACACTGAAGCTTTCTTT. This sequence encodes CASSPLTGTGNTEAFF.

This rearrangement joins TRBV18 to TRBJ2-5; TRBD1 agrees at 8 bases. Losses at the gene ends were 5 bases for V and 4 bases for J; bases not matched to a gene: 3. This CDR3 spans 13 amino acids. Germline lookup yields CDR1 KGHSH and CDR2 LQKENI. CDR3 DNA: TGTGCCAGCTCATTTGGGACAGGAGAGACCCAGTACTTC. Translated: CASSFGTGETQYF.

The chain is built from TRBV7-9 and TRBJ2-5, with 9 positions matching TRBD1. Germline V gene data show CDR1 as SEHNR and CDR2 as FQNEAQ (reference sequence). This CDR3 contains 15 residues. J lost 1 base, V lost 5 bases, and 5 bases had no gene match. The CDR3 DNA sequence: TGTGCCAGCAGCCCGGGACAGGGCCCCCAAGAGACCCAGTACTTC. Translated: CASSPGQGPQETQYF.

This chain uses TRBV18 with TRBJ2-5; the D gene is possibly TRBD1 (6 bases). The J call may be mistaken, given a closer DNA end match to TRBJ2-7. From germline, CDR1 is KGHSH and CDR2 LQKENI. The CDR3 length is 16 residues. The CDR3 protein is CASSPRIQGNSYEQYF. The CDR3 DNA follows: TGTGCCAGCTCACCCCGTATACAGGGAAACTCCTACGAGCAGTACTTC.

The chain joins TRBV19 to TRBJ2-2; the D is unclear. The CDR3 has 14 residues. Germline CDR1 and CDR2: LNHDA and SQIVND (reference sequence). Trimming removed 3 bases at V and 6 bases at J, with 11 bases between. The DNA of the CDR3 is TGTGCCAGTAGTATCGGAAGGTCCCCCGGGGAGCTGTTTTTT. Amino acid sequence: CASSIGRSPGELFF.

CDR3 loop: CASSPTGTEQYF. In DNA, the CDR3 is TGTGCCAGCAGTCCGACAGGGACCGAGCAGTACTTC. The gene calls are TRBV11-3 and TRBJ2-7, with TRBD1 matching 7 bases. The CDR3 length is 12 residues. Germline V gene data show CDR1 as SGHNT and CDR2 as YENEEA. V was pared by 6 bases and J by 6 bases, with 5 bases of the junction left unmatched.

The rearrangement uses TRBV27 and TRBJ2-7; 7 bases map to TRBD1. Unmatched junction bases numbered 8, after V lost 3 bases and J lost 3 bases. This CDR3 is 15 amino acids long. Germline assignment: CDR1 MNHEY and CDR2 SMNVEV (reference sequence). This CDR3 is CASSFLQGLGYEQYF. The CDR3 DNA reads TGTGCCAGCAGTTTCTTACAGGGGTTGGGCTACGAGCAGTACTTC.